This record looks at one TCR beta chain sequence and its context. The antigen is unknown. cDNA libraries for TRB were generated by 5' RACE incorporating UMI labels. Following a re-call of the 5' RACE reads, TCRdb has one entry per CDR3 protein and lacks DNA. The clone table shows several thousand distinct CDR3 sequences, with the ten largest holding roughly 1.5%. These data belong to a study of CXCR3-negative and CXCR3-positive naive CD8 T cells. The study's findings and limits: Memory, not naive, CXCR3-negative and CXCR3-positive cells differed in TRBV-TRBJ usage. Compared with CXCR3-negative naive cells, CXCR3-positive naive cells showed more hydrophobic TRB CDR3s.

Within the CD8+ T cell compartment, naive cells were CD45RO-CCR7+CD27+CD95-. The CDR3 has 14 amino acids. Germline lookup yields CDR1 LGHNA and CDR2 YNFKEQ. Sequenced material: naive CXCR3+ CD8+ T cells from blood. Subset meaning: CD45RO-CCR7+CD27+CD95- naive CD8+ T cells expressing CXCR3 (TNR3+). This TCR was recovered from a human donor in good health. Some clones in this sample may be carry-over from other donors' samples. The J gene is TRBJ2-7, the V gene TRBV4-2; TCRdb's D call of TRBD2 is untestable without DNA. CDR3 sequence reads: CASSPGGTSYEQYF.